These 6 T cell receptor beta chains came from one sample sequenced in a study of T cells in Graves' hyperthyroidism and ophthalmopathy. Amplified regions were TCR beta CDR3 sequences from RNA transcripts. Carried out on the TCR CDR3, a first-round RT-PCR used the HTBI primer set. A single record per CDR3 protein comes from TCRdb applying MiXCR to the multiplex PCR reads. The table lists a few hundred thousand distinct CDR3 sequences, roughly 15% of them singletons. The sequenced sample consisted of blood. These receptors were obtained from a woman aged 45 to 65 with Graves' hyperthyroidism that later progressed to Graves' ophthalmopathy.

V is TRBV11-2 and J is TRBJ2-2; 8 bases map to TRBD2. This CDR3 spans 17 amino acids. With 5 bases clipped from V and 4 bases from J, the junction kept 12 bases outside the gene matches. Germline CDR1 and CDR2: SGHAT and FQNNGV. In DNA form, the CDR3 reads TGTGCCAGCAGCCCAGAAGGCGGGGGGACGGTCACCGGGGAGCTGTTTTTT. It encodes CASSPEGGGTVTGELFF.

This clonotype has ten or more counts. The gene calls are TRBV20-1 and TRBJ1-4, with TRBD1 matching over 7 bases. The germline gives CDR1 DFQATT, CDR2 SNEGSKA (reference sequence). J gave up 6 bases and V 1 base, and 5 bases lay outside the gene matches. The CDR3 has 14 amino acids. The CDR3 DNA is TGCAGTGCTAGAGCAGGGGGTTTCGATGAAAAACTGTTTTTT. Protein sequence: CSARAGGFDEKLFF.

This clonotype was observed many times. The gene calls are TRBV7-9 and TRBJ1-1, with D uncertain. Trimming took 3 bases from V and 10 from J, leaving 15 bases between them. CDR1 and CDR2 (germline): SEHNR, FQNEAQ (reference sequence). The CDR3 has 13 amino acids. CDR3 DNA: TGTGCCAGCAGCTTGAGCCCCTTCGCTGGAGCTTTCTTT. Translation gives CASSLSPFAGAFF.

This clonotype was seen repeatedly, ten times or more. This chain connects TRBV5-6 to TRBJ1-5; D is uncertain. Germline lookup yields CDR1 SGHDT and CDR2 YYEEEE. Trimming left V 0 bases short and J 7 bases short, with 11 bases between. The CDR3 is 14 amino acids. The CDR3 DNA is TGTGCCAGCAGCTTGGTAAGGGAAAGCCAGCCCCAGCATTTT. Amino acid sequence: CASSLVRESQPQHF.

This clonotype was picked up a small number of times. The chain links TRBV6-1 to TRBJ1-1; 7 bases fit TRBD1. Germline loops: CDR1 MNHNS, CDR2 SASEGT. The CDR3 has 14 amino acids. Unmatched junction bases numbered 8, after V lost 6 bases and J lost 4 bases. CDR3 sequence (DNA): TGTGCCAGCAGAGCCCACAGGGGTGGCACTGAAGCTTTCTTT. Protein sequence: CASRAHRGGTEAFF.

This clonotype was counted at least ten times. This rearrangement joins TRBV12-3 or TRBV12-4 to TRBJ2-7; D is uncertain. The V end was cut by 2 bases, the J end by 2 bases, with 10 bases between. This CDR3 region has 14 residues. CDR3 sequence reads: CASSLRRLPYEQYF. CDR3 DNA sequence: TGTGCCAGCAGTTTACGCCGACTCCCCTACGAGCAGTACTTC.